This T cell receptor beta chain is drawn from a study of response to subunit inactivated influenza vaccine. The germline CDR1 and CDR2 sequences are LNHNV and YYDKDF (reference sequence). V dropped 3 bases and J dropped 4; count of bases not matched to a gene: 1. The CDR3 runs 14 residues. This clonotype occurred a few times. What it binds is unknown. Each CDR3 protein gets one entry after TCRdb re-called the RT-PCR reads with MiXCR. The sample lists about 780,000 distinct CDR3 sequences; about a fifth were seen once. Study conclusions and caveats: Authors suggested that a seasonal influenza vaccination recruits few new T cells each time.

The sample in question was PBMCs from blood, obtained 5 days after vaccination. The V gene is TRBV15, the J gene TRBJ2-5, with 11 bases fitting TRBD2. This sequence originates from a man over 45 who received an inactivated influenza vaccine. Here the CDR3 DNA reads TGTGCCACCAGCAGCGGACTAGCGGGAGAGACCCAGTACTTC. Protein product: CATSSGLAGETQYF.